This T cell receptor beta chain was captured in a study of CD8 T cells in Susac syndrome. With 3 bases removed from V and 8 bases from J, the gap between germline ends came to 10 bases. This CDR3 comprises 12 residues. CDR1 is LGHDT, CDR2 YNNKEL, per germline (reference sequence). TCR beta sequences were obtained from blood CD8+ and CD4+ T cells. TEMRA cells were FACS-enriched, unlike CD8+ and CD4+ T cells, which were negatively isolated. A quantity of about 0.5 to 1 ug RNA underwent reverse transcription using random hexamers. Multiplex immunoSEQ PCR targeted 54 Vbeta and 13 Jbeta TCR beta segments. TCRdb itself ran the immunoSEQ multiplex PCR reads through MiXCR, one entry per CDR3 protein. The table records about 200,000 distinct CDR3 sequences, roughly 96% of them present only once.

This clonotype was obtained from a human donor with multiple sclerosis. Sequencing used CD4+ T cells from PBMCs. The chain employs TRBV3-1 and TRBJ1-1; no clear D gene. The CDR3: CASSHHSREAFF. DNA of the CDR3: TGTGCCAGCAGCCATCATAGCCGGGAAGCTTTCTTT.